The next 32 T cell receptor beta chains were all read from a single sample in a study of T cells in women clearing cervical HPV infection. Libraries were prepared by immunoSEQ multiplex PCR; TCRdb keeps only in-frame clonotypes and omits some of them. This repertoire includes about 22,000 clones. The sequencing sample was made of blood buffy coat. The receptors stem from a woman between 18 and 70 years old with a cervical HPV16 infection that either progressed to CIN3+ or cleared (not recorded which).

A word on this clone: The read comes to an end 3 residues before the CDR3 does, leaving the germline J gene to fill in the end. V and J are TRBV29-1 and TRBJ1-2; the D gene is possibly TRBD1 (6 bases). The CDR3 has 12 amino acids. From germline, CDR1 is SQVTM and CDR2 ANQGSEA. Trimming took off 2 bases at V and 6 bases at J, with 10 bases between the two ends. The chain's CDR3 is CSVERAGDGYTF. The covered CDR3 bases are TGCAGCGTTGAAAGGGCAGGGGATGGC. The full variable domain, rest sourced from reference TRBV29-1 and TRBJ1-2, is SAVISQKPSRDICQRGTSLTIQCQVDSQVTMMFWYRQQPGQSLTLIATANQGSEATYESGFVIDKFPISRPNLTFSTLTVSNMSPEDSSIYLCSVERAGDGYTFGSGTRLTVV.

For this clone: The read ends 3 residues early relative to the CDR3; the germline J gene fills the gap. The rearrangement links TRBV5-8 to TRBJ2-5; D perhaps matches TRBD1 (5 bases). Germline V gene data show CDR1 as SGHTS and CDR2 as YDEGEE. This CDR3 contains 15 residues. The V and J ends lost 5 bases and 1 base respectively, with 15 bases between them. The CDR3 DNA, read in part, is TGTGCCAGCAGTTTCCAGGGTCTAATCCAAGAGACC. It codes for CASSFQGLIQET. The full CDR3 sequence reads CASSFQGLIQETQYF. Filled out from reference TRBV5-8 and TRBJ2-5, the complete variable domain reads EAGVTQSPTHLIKTRGQQATLRCSPISGHTSVYWYQQALGLGLQFLLWYDEGEERNRGNFPPRFSGRQFPNYSSELNVNALELEDSALYLCASSFQGLIQETQYFGPGTRLLVL.

Turning to this clone: The CDR3 extends 3 residues past the end of the read, so its final part is completed from the germline J gene. The chain joins TRBV5-1 to TRBJ1-4, with TRBD1 matching over 7 bases. The CDR3 sequence is 15 residues long. Germline CDR1 SGHRS, CDR2 YFSETQ. Germline trimming cut 5 bases from V and 8 bases from J; bases unmatched to any gene: 12. The CDR3 reads CASRSLTGAEEKLFF. The DNA read from the CDR3 is TGCGCCAGCAGGTCGTTAACAGGGGCGGAAGAAAAA.

As to this clone: The CDR3 goes on 3 residues after the read ends, and that part is filled in from the germline J gene. The chain is built from TRBV6-1 and TRBJ2-2; D perhaps matches TRBD2 (6 bases). V lost 2 bases, J lost 1 base, and 11 bases lay in between. The CDR3 length is 16 residues. CDR1 is MNHNS, CDR2 SASEGT, per germline. The CDR3 DNA, read in part, is TGTGCCAGCAGTGAAACGTTCGGGGGGAACACCGGGGAG. Translating it yields CASSETFGGNTGE. The complete CDR3 protein is CASSETFGGNTGELFF.

A note on this clone: One junction end does not reproduce the germline sequence, and a read error may be involved. The read comes to an end 3 residues before the CDR3 does, leaving the germline J gene to fill in the end. Other nucleotide sequences in the sample specify the same CDR3. V is TRBV5-5 and J is TRBJ1-3, with 8 bases fitting TRBD1. Germline V gives CDR1 SGHKS, CDR2 YYEKEE (reference sequence). The CDR3 has 15 amino acids. The CDR3 loop is CASSLGQGNQYTIYF. Incomplete CDR3 DNA: TGTGCCAGCAGCTTGGGACAGGGGAATCAGTACACG.

The sequenced part of the CDR3 DNA is TGTGCCAGCAGCTTCCCTAACGGTGAGACC. This gives the protein CASSFPNGET. The whole CDR3 protein reads CASSFPNGETQYF. The J gene is TRBJ2-5, the V gene TRBV13; the D is unclear. The read ends 3 residues early relative to the CDR3; the germline J gene fills the gap. Germline V gene lookup returns CDR1 PRHDT and CDR2 FYEKMQ (reference sequence). Trimming took 3 bases from V and 5 from J, leaving 10 bases between them. The CDR3 has 13 residues.

Remarks on this clone: Coverage ceases 3 residues before the CDR3 finishes, and the germline J gene fills in the end. This chain joins TRBV19 and TRBJ1-4, with 8 bases matching TRBD1. V lost 3 bases and J lost 0; bases outside the gene matches: 12. Per germline, CDR1 LNHDA and CDR2 SQIVND (reference sequence). The CDR3 runs to 19 residues. The sequenced CDR3 bases are TGTGCCAGTAGTATCGAACCGGGACAGGTGACCGCAACTAATGAAAAA. Amino acid sequence: CASSIEPGQVTATNEK. The entire CDR3 sequence reads CASSIEPGQVTATNEKLFF. Full variable domain (rest looked up from reference TRBV19 and TRBJ1-4): DGGITQSPKYLFRKEGQNVTLSCEQNLNHDAMYWYRQDPGQGLRLIYYSQIVNDFQKGDIAEGYSVSREKKESFPLTVTSAQKNPTAFYLCASSIEPGQVTATNEKLFFGSGTQLSVL.

Turning to this clone: The read ends 3 residues shy of where the CDR3 ends; the end is completed using the germline J gene. The chain uses TRBV18 and TRBJ2-1; 8 bases line up with TRBD1. After removal of 4 bases from V and 2 bases from J, the junction contained 4 bases not matched to a gene. This CDR3 has 15 amino acids. From germline, CDR1 is KGHSH and CDR2 LQKENI. CDR3 DNA (partial): TGTGCCAGCTCACGTTCAGGGGGCACCTACAATGAG. The encoded protein is CASSRSGGTYNE. The entire CDR3 reads CASSRSGGTYNEQFF.

In regard to this clone: The DNA ends 3 residues before the CDR3 does, and the rest of the CDR3 is filled in from the germline J gene. The chain carries TRBV18 and TRBJ1-4, with TRBD1 as a possible D gene (5 bases). This CDR3 spans 15 amino acids. Germline V gives CDR1 KGHSH, CDR2 LQKENI. With 3 bases removed from V and 10 bases from J, the gap between germline ends came to 18 bases. The covered CDR3 bases are TGTGCCAGCTCACCCCCCGGCAGGGAGTTCGGAAAA. Protein sequence: CASSPPGREFGK. The whole CDR3 reads CASSPPGREFGKLFF.

Points on this clone: The observed sequence ends 3 residues before the CDR3 terminus, with the missing tail filled in from the germline J gene. The chain recombines TRBV28 with TRBJ2-2, with D possibly matching TRBD1 (5 bases). The CDR3 length is 15 residues. Germline V CDR1 and CDR2: MDHEN, SYDVKM. Trimming cost V 3 bases and J 4 bases, with 12 bases left between them. The CDR3 reads CASSFFPGITGELFF. Partial CDR3 DNA: TGTGCCAGCAGTTTTTTCCCAGGGATCACCGGGGAG.

On this clone: From the germline J gene comes the end of the CDR3, since the read stops 3 residues before it. The V call is TRBV5-1, the J call TRBJ1-1, with D uncertain. The germline V gene has CDR1 SGHRS and CDR2 YFSETQ. The length of the CDR3 is 16 residues. The ends were cut back, 0 bases at V and 2 bases at J, with 14 bases in the middle. The CDR3 region is CASSLGVEGSNTEAFF. The CDR3 bases that were read are TGCGCCAGCAGCTTGGGTGTAGAGGGTTCAAACACTGAA.

As for this clone: Sequencing ends 3 residues short of the CDR3 end; the germline J gene provides the rest. This sequence joins TRBV12-3 or TRBV12-4 and TRBJ1-1, with 8 positions matching TRBD1. CDR3 length: 16 amino acids. With 6 bases clipped from V and 3 bases from J, the junction kept 12 bases outside the gene matches. The covered CDR3 bases are TGTGCCAGCAGCATGACCGGGACAGGTAGGGACACTGAA. Residues: CASSMTGTGRDTE. The full CDR3 sequence reads CASSMTGTGRDTEAFF.

To note about this clone: Read coverage stops 3 residues before the CDR3 terminus; the germline J gene supplies the remainder. The genes are TRBV6-1 and TRBJ1-2; 7 positions agree with TRBD1. CDR3 length: 13 residues. The trim removed 6 bases at V and 7 bases at J, leaving 8 bases unmatched. Germline V gives CDR1 MNHNS, CDR2 SASEGT. The CDR3 DNA, read in part, is TGTGCCAGCAGCGAAACAGGGGATTTTGGC. It codes for CASSETGDFG. The CDR3 reads in full as CASSETGDFGYTF.

On this clone itself: The CDR3 end falls 3 residues outside the read, so it is completed with the germline J gene. The chain joins TRBV7-2 to TRBJ2-1; D gene ambiguous. The CDR3 has 13 amino acids. Trimming pared 1 base from V and 6 bases from J, leaving 7 bases between. Germline lookup yields CDR1 SGHTA and CDR2 FQGNSA. The CDR3 bases that were read are TGTGCCAGCAGCTTAGGGGCAGCCAATGAG. Its translation: CASSLGAANE. The whole CDR3 sequence is CASSLGAANEQFF.

Comment on this clone: The DNA ends 3 residues before the CDR3 does, and the rest of the CDR3 is filled in from the germline J gene. The chain uses TRBV14 and TRBJ1-1; a weak D match, TRBD1 (5 bases). V lost 3 bases, J lost 5 bases, and 19 bases lay in between. There are 16 residues in the CDR3. Germline loops: CDR1 SGHDN, CDR2 FVKESK. The CDR3 DNA, read in part, is TGTGCCAGCAGCCAGCTCGCCCCTAATCAGGGAACTGAA. Its protein is CASSQLAPNQGTE. In full, the CDR3 reads CASSQLAPNQGTEAFF.

Points on this clone: The read ends 3 residues before the CDR3 terminus; that terminus is restored from the germline J gene. The chain has TRBV4-1 and TRBJ2-5; TRBD1 aligns across 7 bases. Germline V gene data show CDR1 as MGHRA and CDR2 as YSYEKL. V shed 0 bases and J 5 bases; nucleotides not matched to a gene: 15. This CDR3 region has 18 residues. This CDR3 reads CASSQESRQGRVLETQYF. The DNA read from the CDR3 is TGCGCCAGCAGCCAAGAATCCCGACAGGGCAGGGTTTTGGAGACC.

Details on this clone: The read is 3 residues too short to cover the CDR3 end, so that end is filled in from the germline J gene. V is TRBV19 and J is TRBJ2-1; 9 nucleotides align to TRBD2. The ends lost 5 bases at V and 6 bases at J; junction bases unmatched: 14. Per the germline V gene, CDR1 is LNHDA and CDR2 is SQIVND (reference sequence). CDR3 length: 17 residues. The CDR3 sequence is CASSPYWRGGRGNEQFF. CDR3 DNA (partial): TGTGCCAGTAGTCCTTATTGGCGGGGGGGCCGGGGCAATGAG. The full variable domain, rest sourced from reference TRBV19 and TRBJ2-1, is DGGITQSPKYLFRKEGQNVTLSCEQNLNHDAMYWYRQDPGQGLRLIYYSQIVNDFQKGDIAEGYSVSREKKESFPLTVTSAQKNPTAFYLCASSPYWRGGRGNEQFFGPGTRLTVL.

Details on this clone: The read finishes 3 residues shy of the CDR3 end, and the germline J gene is used to complete it. The gene calls are TRBV10-3 and TRBJ2-7; TRBD1 agrees at 7 bases. With V trimmed by 6 bases and J by 0 bases, 11 bases remained unmatched. CDR1 and CDR2 from the germline V gene are ENHRY and SYGVKD. This CDR3 has 16 residues. CDR3 sequence: CAISSTGVKSSYEQYF. The CDR3 bases that were read are TGTGCCATCAGCAGCACAGGGGTGAAGAGCTCCTACGAG.

Details on this clone: Read data end 3 residues before the CDR3 end; the end is taken from the germline J gene. The chain recombines TRBV23-1 with TRBJ2-7, with D possibly matching TRBD1 (6 bases). TRBV23-1 is an open reading frame whose function is uncertain. This CDR3 has 14 amino acids. Trimming took 4 bases from V and 1 from J, leaving 11 bases between them. This CDR3 is CASSLRDKSYEQYF. Partial CDR3 DNA: TGCGCCAGCAGTCTCCGGGACAAATCCTACGAG.

A note on this clone: The CDR3 is cut off 3 residues early in the read; its end comes from the germline J gene. The chain is built from TRBV13 and TRBJ1-4, with 7 nucleotides matching TRBD1. The CDR3 covers 15 residues. The germline V gene encodes CDR1 PRHDT and CDR2 FYEKMQ (reference sequence). V lost 5 bases and J lost 8; bases outside the gene matches: 11. The CDR3 region is CASSNRDRGEEKLFF. The covered CDR3 bases are TGTGCCAGCAGCAACCGGGACAGAGGGGAAGAAAAA. The full variable domain, its missing parts supplied by reference TRBV13 and TRBJ1-4, is AAGVIQSPRHLIKEKRETATLKCYPIPRHDTVYWYQQGPGQDPQFLISFYEKMQSDKGSIPDRFSAQQFSDYHSELNMSSLELGDSALYFCASSNRDRGEEKLFFGSGTQLSVL.

As for this clone: Read data end 3 residues before the CDR3 end; the end is taken from the germline J gene. The chain joins TRBV3-1 (or the pseudogene TRBV3-2) to TRBJ2-3; the D is unclear. CDR1 is LGHDT, CDR2 YNNKEL, per germline (reference sequence). CDR3 length: 13 amino acids. V was pared by 1 base and J by 6 bases, with 8 bases between. The CDR3 bases that were read are TGTGCCAGCAGCCAAGGGAGCGTGGATACG. This sequence encodes CASSQGSVDT. In full, the CDR3 is CASSQGSVDTQYF.

About this clone: Coverage ceases 3 residues before the CDR3 finishes, and the germline J gene fills in the end. The chain is built from TRBV7-2 and TRBJ2-1; 10 positions agree with TRBD1. V trimming: 5 bases; J trimming: 6 bases; junction bases outside the gene matches: 4. The V gene's germline CDR1 is SGHTA and CDR2 FQGNSA. This CDR3 comprises 14 residues. Here the CDR3 reads CASSRDRGSNEQFF. CDR3 DNA (partial): TGTGCCAGCAGCCGGGACAGGGGTTCCAATGAG.

On this clone itself: The sequenced fragment ends 3 residues before the CDR3 boundary, so the rest is inferred from the germline J gene. The chain is built from TRBV11-2 and TRBJ2-2, with 9 bases identical to TRBD1. The V gene end was trimmed by 5 bases and the J gene end by 6 bases; junction bases not matched to a gene: 7. Germline values: CDR1 SGHAT, CDR2 FQNNGV. There are 15 residues in the CDR3. The CDR3 protein is CASSVGGQGAGELFF. Incomplete CDR3 DNA: TGTGCCAGCAGCGTAGGGGGACAGGGCGCCGGGGAG.

Comment on this clone: The read is 3 residues too short to cover the CDR3 end, so that end is filled in from the germline J gene. The chain has TRBV29-1 and TRBJ2-6, with D hard to call. V was cut by 4 bases and J by 1 base, with 8 bases left in between. CDR3 size: 14 residues. Germline-derived CDR1 and CDR2 are SQVTM and ANQGSEA. CDR3 in amino acids: CSVVQLSGANVLTF. The DNA read from the CDR3 is TGCAGCGTTGTACAATTATCTGGGGCCAACGTC.

Details on this clone: The read finishes 3 residues shy of the CDR3 end, and the germline J gene is used to complete it. This chain uses TRBV6-4 with TRBJ1-2; 8 bases map to TRBD1. The V gene end was trimmed by 2 bases and the J gene end by 4 bases; junction bases not matched to a gene: 27. The germline CDR1 and CDR2 sequences are MRHNA and SNTAGT. The CDR3 runs to 22 residues. CDR3 residues: CASSDQDRVLLASFASGYGYTF. The DNA read from the CDR3 is TGTGCCAGCAGTGACCAGGACAGGGTCCTTCTTGCGTCATTCGCGTCAGGCTATGGC.

Notes on this clone: At one end the junction does not follow the germline gene, possibly because of a read error. The observed sequence ends 3 residues before the CDR3 terminus, with the missing tail filled in from the germline J gene. This sample includes further DNA sequences coding for the same CDR3. The rearrangement joins TRBV19 to TRBJ1-3; a weak D match, TRBD1 (5 bases). The CDR3 covers 15 residues. The germline CDR1 and CDR2 sequences are LNHDA and SQIVND (reference sequence). The DNA read from the CDR3 is TGTGCCAGTAGTGTTCGGGACTTTGGAGGAAACACT. Protein product: CASSVRDFGGNT. The entire CDR3 protein is CASSVRDFGGNTIYF. Using reference TRBV19 and TRBJ1-3 for the parts outside the CDR3, the full variable domain is DGGITQSPKYLFRKEGQNVTLSCEQNLNHDAMYWYRQDPGQGLRLIYYSQIVNDFQKGDIAEGYSVSREKKESFPLTVTSAQKNPTAFYLCASSVRDFGGNTIYFGEGSWLTVV.

The CDR3 reads CASSPGTSNTGELFF. The DNA read from the CDR3 is TGTGCCAGCTCTCCCGGGACATCGAACACCGGGGAG. The rearrangement uses TRBV18 and TRBJ2-2, with D perhaps matching TRBD1 (6 bases). The observed sequence ends 3 residues before the CDR3 terminus, with the missing tail filled in from the germline J gene. Germline-derived CDR1 and CDR2 are KGHSH and LQKENI. The CDR3 spans 15 residues. Trimming stripped 6 bases from V and 0 bases from J, with 11 bases between.

About this clone: The read ends 3 residues before the CDR3 terminus; that terminus is restored from the germline J gene. V and J are TRBV18 and TRBJ2-3; tentatively, D is TRBD2 (5 bases). Germline CDR1 KGHSH, CDR2 LQKENI. The CDR3 has 14 amino acids. This CDR3 is CASSLSLGEVTQYF. The sequenced CDR3 bases are TGTGCCAGCTCACTATCCCTCGGGGAAGTCACG. The full variable domain, completed using reference TRBV18 and TRBJ2-3, is NAGVMQNPRHLVRRRGQEARLRCSPMKGHSHVYWYRQLPEEGLKFMVYLQKENIIDESGMPKERFSAEFPKEGPSILRIQQVVRGDSAAYFCASSLSLGEVTQYFGPGTRLTVL.

Of note for this clone: The read ends 3 residues before the CDR3 terminus; that terminus is restored from the germline J gene. The chain employs TRBV18 and TRBJ2-5, with D possibly TRBD2 on 6 matching bases. CDR3 length: 13 residues. V was pared by 5 bases and J by 5 bases, with 12 bases between. Per germline, CDR1 KGHSH and CDR2 LQKENI. CDR3 bases read: TGTGCCAGCTCAGAGCGGGTCGGGGAGACC. Its translation is CASSERVGET. In full, the CDR3 reads CASSERVGETQYF.

On this clone itself: The read ends 3 residues early relative to the CDR3; the germline J gene fills the gap. The chain couples TRBV28 to TRBJ1-6; D gene unclear. Trimming left V 3 bases short and J 10 bases short, with 13 bases between. CDR1 MDHEN and CDR2 SYDVKM come from the germline V gene. The CDR3 extends over 14 amino acids. The covered CDR3 bases are TGTGCCAGCAGTTTTCCAGGATTAGAATCACCC. Translating gives CASSFPGLESP. The CDR3 as a whole reads CASSFPGLESPLHF.

Turning to this clone: The read falls 3 residues short of the CDR3 end, and the missing part is taken from the germline J gene. V and J are TRBV29-1 and TRBJ1-2, with 8 bases matching TRBD1. CDR3 size: 13 residues. In germline, CDR1 is SQVTM, CDR2 ANQGSEA. The CDR3 spells CSVEAVRGRGYTF. The CDR3 bases that were read are TGCAGCGTTGAAGCAGTCAGGGGGCGAGGC.

A word on this clone: The CDR3 extends 3 residues past the end of the read, so its final part is completed from the germline J gene. The gene calls are TRBV7-9 and TRBJ2-1; 9 nucleotides match TRBD1. This CDR3 is 15 amino acids long. The V and J ends lost 3 bases and 7 bases, in that order; junction bases with no gene match: 7. Germline CDR1 reads SEHNR; CDR2 reads FQNEAQ (reference sequence). CDR3 loop: CASSFGTGIMNEQFF. The CDR3 DNA, read in part, is TGTGCCAGCAGCTTTGGGACAGGGATTATGAATGAG.